Below are 29 T cell receptor beta chains sequenced from a single sample in a study of blood T cell repertoires in COVID-19. The method was immunoSEQ multiplex PCR; TCRdb's version includes in-frame clones alone and lacks a portion of them. Of under 400,000 clones listed, roughly 89% are singletons. The sequenced sample consisted of peripheral blood. These receptors were taken from a woman in her sixties or seventies with COVID-19, enrolled during active disease.

This chain connects TRBV21-1 to TRBJ2-7; the DNA was not compared with TRBD1, the D call given in the table. TRBV21-1 represents a pseudogene. This CDR3 comprises 15 residues. The CDR3 DNA follows: TGTGCCAGCAGCATAAAGGCAGGGGGCTCCTACGAGCAGTACTTC. It codes for CASSIKAGGSYEQYF.

The CDR3 loop reads CASSWKTGLNTGELFF. The CDR3 region has the DNA TGTGCCAGCAGCTGGAAGACAGGTCTAAACACCGGGGAGCTGTTTTTT. V and J are TRBV5-4 and TRBJ2-2; D may be TRBD1 (6 bases). V was clipped by 3 bases and J by 2 bases, with 14 bases between them. The CDR3 runs 16 residues. Germline CDR1 SGHNT, CDR2 YYREEE (reference sequence).

This clone turned up a few times. V and J are TRBV15 and TRBJ1-5; no clear D. The CDR3 has 15 amino acids. V was clipped by 0 bases and J by 7 bases, with 13 bases between them. The germline V gene encodes CDR1 LNHNV and CDR2 YYDKDF (reference sequence). The CDR3 protein is CATSRDRTAGQPQHF. The CDR3 nucleotides are TGTGCCACCAGCAGAGATCGGACTGCGGGACAGCCCCAGCATTTT.

This clone was picked up one time. The V and J genes are TRBV2 and TRBJ2-7; TRBD2 matches 8 bases. Trimming cost V 7 bases and J 7 bases; bases outside gene matches: 3. This CDR3 has 11 residues. Germline assignment: CDR1 SNHLY and CDR2 FYNNEI. CDR3 region: CASNRGGEQYF. In nucleotides, the CDR3 is TGTGCCAGCAACCGGGGGGGTGAGCAGTACTTC.

The J gene is TRBJ2-3, the V gene TRBV9; 8 bases line up with TRBD1. Germline CDR1 and CDR2: SGDLS and YYNGEE. The CDR3 is 14 amino acids. With 5 bases clipped from V and 2 bases from J, the junction kept 4 bases outside the gene matches. The CDR3 bases are TGTGCCAGCAGTGGGACAGGCCACACAGATACGCAGTATTTT. This sequence encodes CASSGTGHTDTQYF.

The chain has TRBV6-5 and TRBJ2-7; D might be TRBD1 (6 bases). V lost 6 bases to trimming and J lost 0 bases, with 12 bases between them. The length of the CDR3 is 14 residues. Per germline, CDR1 MNHEY and CDR2 SVGAGI. The CDR3 DNA follows: TGTGCCAGCAGGTCCACAGGGTTCTCCTACGAGCAGTACTTC. Amino acid sequence: CASRSTGFSYEQYF.

Concerning this clone itself: Within the sample, other DNA sequences also encode this same CDR3. This rearrangement joins TRBV5-1 to TRBJ2-7; 7 bases are a match to TRBD1. V gave up 4 bases and J gave up 1 base; unmatched junction bases: 5. Germline CDR1 SGHRS, CDR2 YFSETQ. The CDR3 length is 14 residues. The CDR3 loop is CASSLDRASYEQYF. Here the CDR3 DNA reads TGCGCCAGCAGCCTCGACAGGGCATCCTACGAGCAGTACTTC.

The V gene is TRBV5-1, the J gene TRBJ2-7; D call uncertain. The V and J ends lost 4 bases and 3 bases respectively, with 11 bases between them. Germline CDR1 is SGHRS and CDR2 is YFSETQ. The CDR3 loop spans 13 amino acids. Here the CDR3 DNA reads TGCGCCAGCAGCGCCGACACCCTCTACGAGCAGTACTTC. Protein: CASSADTLYEQYF.

The V and J genes are TRBV19 and TRBJ1-5; tentative D call: TRBD1 (5 bases). V was pared by 11 bases and J by 2 bases, with 10 bases between. CDR3 length: 12 residues. Germline lookup yields CDR1 LNHDA and CDR2 SQIVND (reference sequence). As DNA, the CDR3 is TGTGCCGCCCGGGGGGGCAATCAGCCCCAGCATTTT. The encoded protein is CAARGGNQPQHF.

DNA for the CDR3: TGTGCCAGCAGTTGGACAGTCCCCAAAGCTTTCTTT. Translation: CASSWTVPKAFF. This chain joins TRBV12-3 or TRBV12-4 and TRBJ1-1, with D possibly TRBD1 on 6 matching bases. The CDR3 extends over 12 amino acids. V lost 4 bases and J 9 bases, leaving 12 bases between the germline ends.

The rearrangement uses TRBV12-5 and TRBJ2-2; D is uncertain. This CDR3 spans 13 amino acids. Between the trimmed V and J ends, which lost 2 bases and 1 base, there was a span of 2 bases. Germline CDR1 LGHNT, CDR2 FRNRAP. The CDR3 is CASGLQNTGELFF. The CDR3 nucleotides read TGTGCTAGTGGTTTGCAGAACACCGGGGAGCTGTTTTTT. Complete variable domain (other parts from reference TRBV12-5 and TRBJ2-2): DARVTQTPRHKVTEMGQEVTMRCQPILGHNTVFWYRQTMMQGLELLAYFRNRAPLDDSGMPKDRFSAEMPDATLATLKIQPSEPRDSAVYFCASGLQNTGELFFGEGSRLTVL.

This chain joins TRBV6-9 and TRBJ2-7, with D tentatively TRBD2 (7 bases). The CDR3 runs 13 residues. Trimming pared 9 bases from V and 0 bases from J, leaving 12 bases between. The germline gives CDR1 MNHGY, CDR2 SVAAGI. The CDR3 is CARGRGYSYEQYF. The CDR3 nucleotides read TGTGCCAGGGGGAGGGGGTACTCCTACGAGCAGTACTTC.

The gene calls are TRBV4-2 and TRBJ1-4; D perhaps matches TRBD1 (6 bases). V was pared by 1 base and J by 8 bases, with 11 bases between. The germline V gene has CDR1 LGHNA and CDR2 YNFKEQ. This CDR3 comprises 14 residues. Written as DNA, the CDR3 is TGTGCCAGCAGCCAAGTCGCGGGGGGCGAAAAACTGTTTTTT. As protein: CASSQVAGGEKLFF.

The J gene is TRBJ1-1, the V gene TRBV6-5; 10 bases are a match to TRBD1. The CDR3 has 15 residues. The V segment lost 5 bases and the J segment 5 bases; nucleotides outside the gene matches: 8. Per the germline V gene, CDR1 is MNHEY and CDR2 is SVGAGI. In nucleotides, the CDR3 is TGTGCCAGCAGTCCACGGACAGGGGGAAGGACTGAAGCTTTCTTT. Amino acids: CASSPRTGGRTEAFF.

The CDR3 loop is CASSSPRGTNTEAFF. CDR3 DNA: TGTGCCAGCAGCTCTCCCCGCGGGACGAACACTGAAGCTTTCTTT. The chain employs TRBV6-5 and TRBJ1-1; weak D call: TRBD1 (5 bases). Germline V CDR1 and CDR2: MNHEY, SVGAGI. Deletions cut 6 bases from V and 1 base from J, with 15 bases between. The CDR3 has 15 residues.

This clone was recorded only once. V gene TRBV29-1 combines with J gene TRBJ2-3; D gene ambiguous. Trimming removed 5 bases from V and 4 bases from J, with 10 bases in between. The CDR3 is made up of 12 amino acids. CDR1 SQVTM and CDR2 ANQGSEA come from the germline V gene. In DNA, the CDR3 is TGCAGCGTTACGTACAGTGCAGATACGCAGTATTTT. This encodes CSVTYSADTQYF.

The rearrangement joins TRBV7-9 to TRBJ2-2; D is unresolved. CDR3 length: 15 residues. The germline gives CDR1 SEHNR, CDR2 FQNEAQ (reference sequence). V was shortened by 1 base and J by 2 bases, with 8 bases between the two germline ends. Here the CDR3 reads CASSLDSSNTGELFF. The CDR3 DNA reads TGTGCCAGCAGCTTAGATAGCTCAAACACCGGGGAGCTGTTTTTT.

This clone was seen a single time. The chain uses TRBV3-1 (or the pseudogene TRBV3-2) and TRBJ2-1; D possibly corresponds to TRBD2 (5 bases). V shed 6 bases and J shed 3 bases, with 15 bases lying between them. The V gene's germline CDR1 is LGHDT and CDR2 YNNKEL (reference sequence). This CDR3 comprises 15 residues. The CDR3 protein is CASSQPRTYYNEQFF. In DNA, the CDR3 is TGTGCCAGCAGTCAACCTCGGACTTACTACAATGAGCAGTTCTTC.

The chain couples TRBV4-2 to TRBJ1-2; the match to TRBD1 covers 8 bases. Germline CDR1 is LGHNA and CDR2 is YNFKEQ. The CDR3 covers 15 residues. J lost 3 bases, V lost 0 bases, and 3 bases had no gene match. The CDR3 protein is CASSQDSGGHYGYTF. In nucleotides, the CDR3 is TGTGCCAGCAGCCAAGATTCAGGGGGCCACTATGGCTACACCTTC.

This chain joins TRBV15 and TRBJ1-4, with unresolved D. Trimming took off 2 bases at V and 5 bases at J, with 3 bases between the two ends. Germline loops: CDR1 LNHNV, CDR2 YYDKDF (reference sequence). The CDR3 is 12 residues long. The CDR3 loop is CATSRSNEKLFF. The CDR3 DNA is TGTGCCACCAGCAGATCAAATGAAAAACTGTTTTTT.

This clone was recorded a few times. The chain couples TRBV27 to TRBJ2-5, with 9 bases that match TRBD2. V was clipped by 4 bases and J by 3 bases; unmatched bases: 9. This CDR3 is built from 16 residues. CDR1 and CDR2 from the germline V gene are MNHEY and SMNVEV (reference sequence). The CDR3 DNA reads TGTGCCAGCAGTTCCCCACTAGCGGGCGGGGAAGAGACCCAGTACTTC. Translating gives CASSSPLAGGEETQYF.

The table lists this clone with a few counts. This chain links TRBV7-2 with TRBJ1-3; 7 bases align to TRBD1. CDR3 length: 14 amino acids. In germline, CDR1 is SGHTA, CDR2 FQGNSA. With V trimmed by 5 bases and J by 2 bases, 3 bases remained unmatched. The CDR3 nucleotides read TGTGCCAGCAGCCCTACAGGGGCTGGAAACACCATATATTTT. As protein: CASSPTGAGNTIYF.

V is TRBV27 and J is TRBJ2-3, with 12 bases aligning to TRBD2. Germline loops: CDR1 MNHEY, CDR2 SMNVEV (reference sequence). V lost 8 bases to trimming and J lost 4 bases; unmatched junction nucleotides: 4. The CDR3 has 14 residues. As DNA, the CDR3 is TGTGCCAGCGGGGCTAGCGGGGGGGCAGATACGCAGTATTTT. It is translated as CASGASGGADTQYF.

The chain couples TRBV19 to TRBJ1-5; 7 bases align to TRBD1. Germline V gene lookup returns CDR1 LNHDA and CDR2 SQIVND (reference sequence). Losses at the gene ends were 6 bases for V and 3 bases for J; bases not matched to a gene: 14. The CDR3 consists of 17 residues. As DNA, the CDR3 is TGTGCCAGTAGGGCCGGGACAGAACTCGTTTTCAATCAGCCCCAGCATTTT. Amino acids: CASRAGTELVFNQPQHF.

The gene calls are TRBV19 and TRBJ2-3; D is possibly TRBD1 (5 bases). The germline V gene encodes CDR1 LNHDA and CDR2 SQIVND (reference sequence). V was shortened by 11 bases and J by 2 bases, with 20 bases between the two germline ends. The CDR3 has 15 residues. CDR3 amino acids: CASVGRSETTDTQYF. CDR3 nucleotides: TGTGCCTCGGTGGGGCGGAGTGAGACCACAGATACGCAGTATTTT.

The chain joins TRBV3-1 (or the pseudogene TRBV3-2) to TRBJ2-5; 11 nucleotides agree with TRBD2. The CDR3 runs to 16 residues. CDR1 and CDR2 (germline): LGHDT, YNNKEL (reference sequence). J gave up 1 base and V 1 base, and 2 bases lay outside the gene matches. The CDR3 nucleotides are TGTGCCAGCAGCCAAGGGGGGACTAGCGGCCAAGAGACCCAGTACTTC. It encodes CASSQGGTSGQETQYF.

This rearrangement joins TRBV12-5 to TRBJ2-7, with 8 bases lining up with TRBD2. The CDR3 totals 14 residues. With 3 bases clipped from V and 3 bases from J, the junction kept 4 bases outside the gene matches. Germline V gene sequence: CDR1 LGHNT, CDR2 FRNRAP. CDR3 bases: TGTGCTAGTGGTTTAGCGGGGGTCGGCTACGAGCAGTACTTC. This sequence encodes CASGLAGVGYEQYF.

The chain links TRBV6-5 to TRBJ2-2, with 8 bases aligning to TRBD1. The CDR3 has 14 residues. Germline lookup yields CDR1 MNHEY and CDR2 SVGAGI. V lost 6 bases and J lost 1; bases outside the gene matches: 1. CDR3 sequence reads: CASRGQGNTGELFF. CDR3 DNA: TGTGCCAGCAGAGGACAGGGGAACACCGGGGAGCTGTTTTTT.

The rearrangement links TRBV6-5 to TRBJ2-7; 11 bases agree with TRBD1. This CDR3 spans 15 amino acids. V gave up 8 bases and J gave up 1 base; unmatched junction bases: 7. CDR1 and CDR2 (germline): MNHEY, SVGAGI. CDR3 residues: CASQVRDRGSYEQYF. The CDR3 nucleotides read TGTGCCAGCCAAGTGCGGGACAGGGGGTCCTACGAGCAGTACTTC.